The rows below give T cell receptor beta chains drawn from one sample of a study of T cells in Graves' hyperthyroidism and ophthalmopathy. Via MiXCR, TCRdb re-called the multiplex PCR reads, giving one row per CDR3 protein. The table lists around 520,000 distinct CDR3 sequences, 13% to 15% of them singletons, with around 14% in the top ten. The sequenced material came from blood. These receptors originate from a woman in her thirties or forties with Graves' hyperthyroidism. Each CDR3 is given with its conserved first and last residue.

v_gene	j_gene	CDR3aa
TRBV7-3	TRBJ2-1	CASSPLAGAVNEQFF
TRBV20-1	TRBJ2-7	CSARGASTYEQYF
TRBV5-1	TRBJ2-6	CASRPTGSLSSGANVLTF
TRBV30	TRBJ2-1	CAWRKLNEQFF
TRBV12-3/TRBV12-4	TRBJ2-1	CASSFRQERYNEQFF
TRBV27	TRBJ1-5	CASSQGFSNQPQHF
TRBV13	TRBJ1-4	CASSPGPALLNEKLFF
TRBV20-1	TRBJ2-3	CSARDISDFNRGSTDTQYF
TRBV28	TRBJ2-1	CASSLRLAGYNEQFF
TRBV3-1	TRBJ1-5	CASSQGGTGYGNQPQHF
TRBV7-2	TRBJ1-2	CASSLAAVDYGYTF
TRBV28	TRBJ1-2	CASRTGTDYGYTF
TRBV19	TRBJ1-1	CASRHRDRSTEAFF
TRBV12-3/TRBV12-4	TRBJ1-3	CASSLRGRNTIYF
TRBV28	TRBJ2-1	CASSVTSGIYNEQFF
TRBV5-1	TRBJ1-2	CASSSMDRDGYTF
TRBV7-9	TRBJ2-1	CASSLRQGRYNEQFF
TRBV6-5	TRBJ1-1	CASSYFEEDTEAFF
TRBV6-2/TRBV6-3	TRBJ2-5	CASSYSDRGGQETQYF
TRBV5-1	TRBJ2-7	CASSPLAGASYEQYF
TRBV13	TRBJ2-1	CASSSTPSDGNEQFF
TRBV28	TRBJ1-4	CASSTPSMEVGEKLFF
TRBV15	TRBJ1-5	CATSTSGTLELEGKQPQHF
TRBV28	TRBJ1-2	CASSPSQYGYTF
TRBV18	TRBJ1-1	CASSPPLGGNTEAFF
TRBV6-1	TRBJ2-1	CASSETSGLTQFF
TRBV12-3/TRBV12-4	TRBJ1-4	CASSKHRNSGEKLFF
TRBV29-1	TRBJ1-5	CSADISGQPQHF
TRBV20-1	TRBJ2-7	CSVTGLAGGSYEQYF